The 23 T cell receptor beta chains below all came from one sample that was sequenced in a study of cytomegalovirus exposure and HLA in healthy donors. 13 Jbeta primers and 60 Vbeta primers were used for the PCR. Profiling relied on immunoSEQ multiplex PCR, and the TCRdb table lists in-frame clones only, not all of them. The sample includes roughly 180,000 clones, around 80% of them seen just once. The specimen was PBMCs. The receptors were gathered from a girl aged 2-10 years in good health and CMV-seropositive.

The J gene is TRBJ2-5, the V gene TRBV28; 7 bases align to TRBD1. Germline V gene sequence: CDR1 MDHEN, CDR2 SYDVKM. The CDR3 has 17 residues. The V gene end was trimmed by 5 bases and the J gene end by 7 bases; junction bases not matched to a gene: 19. The CDR3 protein is CASSPPATGADRGTQYF. In nucleotides, the CDR3 is TGTGCCAGCAGTCCCCCCGCAACAGGGGCGGATAGAGGGACCCAGTACTTC. The complete variable domain, with remaining parts taken from reference TRBV28 and TRBJ2-5, reads DVKVTQSSRYLVKRTGEKVFLECVQDMDHENMFWYRQDPGLGLRLIYFSYDVKMKEKGDIPEGYSVSREKKERFSLILESASTNQTSMYLCASSPPATGADRGTQYFGPGTRLLVL.

The rearrangement links TRBV15 to TRBJ2-7; a weak D match, TRBD1 (6 bases). CDR3 length: 13 amino acids. Germline V gene data show CDR1 as LNHNV and CDR2 as YYDKDF (reference sequence). Trimming cost V 5 bases and J 6 bases, with 14 bases left between them. The CDR3 DNA follows: TGTGCCACCAGCCAGGGGCCTGCCGCCGAGCAGTACTTC. It is translated as CATSQGPAAEQYF. Combining the CDR3 with reference TRBV15 and TRBJ2-7 gives the whole variable domain DAMVIQNPRYQVTQFGKPVTLSCSQTLNHNVMYWYQQKSSQAPKLLFHYYDKDFNNEADTPDNFQSRRPNTSFCFLDIRSPGLGDTAMYLCATSQGPAAEQYFGPGTRLTVT.

CDR3 amino acids: CASSESTDHFSGNTIYF. CDR3 sequence (DNA): TGTGCCAGCAGTGAATCGACAGATCATTTCTCTGGAAACACCATATATTTT. V usage is TRBV6-1 and J usage is TRBJ1-3, with TRBD1 as a possible D gene (5 bases). CDR3 length: 17 residues. Germline loops: CDR1 MNHNS, CDR2 SASEGT. V lost 2 bases and J lost 0, with 14 bases in between.

The chain couples TRBV23-1 to TRBJ1-1, with D possibly matching TRBD1 (6 bases). TRBV23-1 is an ORF for which the function is uncertain. This CDR3 is built from 15 residues. V lost 8 bases and J 0 bases, leaving 16 bases between the germline ends. In nucleotides, the CDR3 is TGCGCCAGCCCTCGGACAGACCCCATGAACACTGAAGCTTTCTTT. It translates to CASPRTDPMNTEAFF.

This clone has more than one count but fewer than ten. The chain links TRBV2 to TRBJ1-1; weak D call: TRBD1 (6 bases). Germline V gene data show CDR1 as SNHLY and CDR2 as FYNNEI. The CDR3 contains 14 residues. The V and J ends lost 4 bases and 5 bases respectively, with 14 bases between them. The DNA of the CDR3 is TGTGCCAGCAGTGTCACAGGGCCACCTACTGAAGCTTTCTTT. This sequence encodes CASSVTGPPTEAFF.

The chain uses TRBV2 and TRBJ1-5, with a weak D call TRBD1 (6 bases). This CDR3 is 16 amino acids long. The germline V gene has CDR1 SNHLY and CDR2 FYNNEI. V lost 4 bases, J lost 0 bases, and 13 bases lay in between. In nucleotides, the CDR3 is TGTGCCAGCAGTGCCGGACAGATGATTAGCAATCAGCCCCAGCATTTT. Amino acid sequence: CASSAGQMISNQPQHF.

This chain connects TRBV28 to TRBJ1-2, with TRBD1 matching over 8 bases. Germline CDR1 MDHEN, CDR2 SYDVKM. Germline trimming cut 3 bases from V and 7 bases from J; bases unmatched to any gene: 7. The CDR3 runs to 14 residues. CDR3 nucleotides: TGTGCCAGCAGTTTTACAGGGGGTCGGGCTGGCTACACCTTC. Translating gives CASSFTGGRAGYTF.

V gene TRBV11-2 combines with J gene TRBJ2-1, with 7 nucleotides matching TRBD1. The ends lost 0 bases at V and 7 bases at J; junction bases unmatched: 6. The germline V gene has CDR1 SGHAT and CDR2 FQNNGV. The CDR3 is 15 amino acids. CDR3 coding DNA: TGTGCCAGCAGCTTAGAAGGGGGCGGAGGAAATGAGCAGTTCTTC. Residues: CASSLEGGGGNEQFF.

This chain connects TRBV4-2 to TRBJ2-7; TRBD2 agrees at 8 bases. The germline gives CDR1 LGHNA, CDR2 YNFKEQ. The CDR3 has 15 residues. V gave up 0 bases and J gave up 5 bases; unmatched junction bases: 6. CDR3 region: CASSQENGRVDEQYF. The CDR3 DNA follows: TGTGCCAGCAGCCAAGAAAACGGGAGGGTGGACGAGCAGTACTTC.

The chain combines TRBV6-6 with TRBJ1-4; the match to TRBD1 covers 8 bases. Germline V lookup: CDR1 MNHNY, CDR2 SVGAGI (reference sequence). Trimming removed 6 bases from V and 7 bases from J; junction bases left unmatched: 10. The CDR3 totals 15 residues. The CDR3 DNA is TGTGCCAGCAGCCCCGCCGCACAGGGGGGTGAAAAACTGTTTTTT. As protein: CASSPAAQGGEKLFF.

The chain is built from TRBV5-6 and TRBJ2-1; 13 bases align to TRBD2. The length of the CDR3 is 13 residues. CDR1 is SGHDT and CDR2 is YYEEEE in the germline V gene. Germline trimming cut 4 bases from V and 12 bases from J; bases unmatched to any gene: 4. Here the CDR3 reads CASSLGTSGVQFF. CDR3 bases: TGTGCCAGCAGCCTCGGGACTAGCGGGGTGCAGTTCTTC.

This clone was detected a few times. The chain is built from TRBV6-5 and TRBJ2-1, with D perhaps matching TRBD2 (5 bases). This CDR3 region has 14 residues. V gave up 5 bases and J gave up 6 bases, with 14 bases separating them. The V gene's germline CDR1 is MNHEY and CDR2 SVGAGI. Here the CDR3 reads CASSPPGSANEQFF. CDR3 nucleotide sequence: TGTGCCAGCAGTCCCCCGGGATCGGCCAATGAGCAGTTCTTC.

CDR3 amino acids: CASSSPGQPYGYTF. As DNA, the CDR3 is TGTGCCAGCAGTTCCCCGGGACAGCCCTATGGCTACACCTTC. V gene TRBV6-5 combines with J gene TRBJ1-2; 7 bases are a match to TRBD1. This CDR3 spans 14 amino acids. V was clipped by 4 bases and J by 4 bases; unmatched bases: 6. Looked up from germline, CDR1 is MNHEY and CDR2 is SVGAGI.

The chain carries TRBV6-5 and TRBJ1-1; TRBD1 might be the D (5 bases). CDR3 length: 16 residues. Deletions cut 0 bases from V and 4 bases from J, with 15 bases between. Germline V CDR1 and CDR2: MNHEY, SVGAGI. The CDR3 reads CASSYSTGEWITEAFF. The CDR3 nucleotides read TGTGCCAGCAGTTACTCGACGGGGGAATGGATCACTGAAGCTTTCTTT.

The CDR3 nucleotides read TGTGCCACCAGCTCCAGGGGACTAGCGGAGGACAATGAGCAGTTCTTC. It encodes CATSSRGLAEDNEQFF. This sequence joins TRBV15 and TRBJ2-1; 11 bases align to TRBD2. The V gene end was trimmed by 5 bases and the J gene end by 5 bases; junction bases not matched to a gene: 8. The CDR3 totals 16 residues. Germline V gene lookup returns CDR1 LNHNV and CDR2 YYDKDF (reference sequence).

This rearrangement joins TRBV5-1 to TRBJ1-2; no clear D. The V end lost 7 bases, the J end lost 4 bases, and 17 bases lay between the germline ends. Per germline, CDR1 SGHRS and CDR2 YFSETQ. This CDR3 has 14 amino acids. The CDR3 is CASGLHDGTYGYTF. In DNA form, the CDR3 reads TGCGCCAGCGGACTACATGACGGCACCTATGGCTACACCTTC. Using reference TRBV5-1 and TRBJ1-2 for the parts outside the CDR3, the full variable domain is KAGVTQTPRYLIKTRGQQVTLSCSPISGHRSVSWYQQTPGQGLQFLFEYFSETQRNKGNFPGRFSGRQFSNSRSEMNVSTLELGDSALYLCASGLHDGTYGYTFGSGTRLTVV.

The chain uses TRBV28 and TRBJ1-2; 7 bases map to TRBD1. J gave up 5 bases and V 6 bases, and 9 bases lay outside the gene matches. Germline values: CDR1 MDHEN, CDR2 SYDVKM. The CDR3 loop spans 14 amino acids. The CDR3 loop reads CASRTGVGSYGYTF. The CDR3 nucleotides are TGTGCCAGCAGAACAGGGGTGGGGAGTTATGGCTACACCTTC.

This chain joins TRBV28 and TRBJ1-2; D may be TRBD1 (5 bases). Germline V CDR1 and CDR2: MDHEN, SYDVKM. The CDR3 is 16 residues long. Trimming stripped 4 bases from V and 4 bases from J, with 19 bases between. This CDR3 is CASSSPHTTEIYGYTF. The CDR3 DNA is TGTGCCAGCAGTTCCCCCCACACGACAGAAATCTATGGCTACACCTTC.

The chain carries TRBV6-5 and TRBJ1-4; D unresolved. CDR1 and CDR2 from the germline V gene are MNHEY and SVGAGI. The CDR3 runs 11 residues. The V end lost 7 bases, the J end lost 8 bases, and 8 bases lay between the germline ends. The chain's CDR3 is CASTPGEKLFF. DNA of the CDR3: TGTGCCAGCACCCCCGGGGAAAAACTGTTTTTT.

The chain is built from TRBV6-6 and TRBJ2-1; D unclear. V lost 1 base and J 5 bases, leaving 3 bases between the germline ends. The CDR3 consists of 12 residues. The germline V gene encodes CDR1 MNHNY and CDR2 SVGAGI (reference sequence). Here the CDR3 DNA reads TGTGCCAGCAGTTACTTTAACAATGAGCAGTTCTTC. Protein: CASSYFNNEQFF.

The chain is built from TRBV10-3 and TRBJ2-5, with D possibly matching TRBD2 (5 bases). With 7 bases removed from V and 1 base from J, the gap between germline ends came to 13 bases. The CDR3 extends over 14 amino acids. Germline lookup yields CDR1 ENHRY and CDR2 SYGVKD. The CDR3: CAIMKDSSQETQYF. DNA for the CDR3: TGTGCCATCATGAAGGACTCCTCCCAAGAGACCCAGTACTTC.

The V and J genes are TRBV5-1 and TRBJ2-1; the D gene is possibly TRBD2 (6 bases). CDR1 SGHRS and CDR2 YFSETQ come from the germline V gene. The CDR3 runs 14 residues. V was pared by 1 base and J by 2 bases, with 7 bases between. For the CDR3, the DNA is TGCGCCAGCAGCTTGCGGGAGACCTACAATGAGCAGTTCTTC. Translation gives CASSLRETYNEQFF.

The chain recombines TRBV5-1 with TRBJ2-7; TRBD2 matches at 12 bases. J was trimmed by 5 bases and V by 0 bases; bases with no gene match: 0. The CDR3 contains 14 residues. Germline lookup yields CDR1 SGHRS and CDR2 YFSETQ. The CDR3: CASSLGTSGNEQYF. CDR3 in DNA: TGCGCCAGCAGCTTGGGGACTAGCGGGAACGAGCAGTACTTC.